Listed below are T cell receptor beta chains from one sample, sequenced in a study of naive and memory T cell subsets. TCRdb analysed the UMI-ligation and nested PCR reads with MiXCR anew, one entry per CDR3 protein. The data contain some 110,000 distinct CDR3 sequences, 35% to 40% of them singletons. The specimen was central memory CD4+ T cells from blood. All receptors derive from a human donor in good health. Each CDR3 is given with its conserved first and last residue. A D gene is named only where the DNA matches it firmly. Some rows have no size entry. The others give once, few or many, or a class for an expanded clone.

j_gene	d_gene	abundance	v_gene	CDR3aa	CDR3nt
TRBJ2-1	.	few	TRBV5-1	CASSYDSPTYNEQFF	TGCGCCAGCAGCTACGACTCTCCTACCTACAATGAGCAGTTCTTC
TRBJ1-6	.	.	TRBV2	CASTREGANSPLHF	TGTGCCAGCACCCGGGAAGGCGCCAATTCACCCCTCCACTTT
TRBJ1-4	.	many	TRBV7-2	CASSRNSVTNEKLFF	TGTGCCAGCAGCCGTAATAGCGTGACTAATGAAAAACTGTTTTTT
TRBJ2-4	.	.	TRBV11-2	CASSLDPRTRNIQYF	TGTGCCAGCAGCTTAGATCCGCGGACGAGGAACATTCAGTACTTC
TRBJ2-7	.	.	TRBV5-1	CASSLGGGLSYEQYF	TGCGCCAGCAGCTTGGGGGGAGGACTGTCCTACGAGCAGTACTTC
TRBJ2-7	TRBD1	.	TRBV9	CASSVGTGFYEQYF	TGTGCCAGCAGCGTCGGGACAGGGTTTTACGAGCAGTACTTC
TRBJ2-6	.	.	TRBV5-1	CASSGGAGKGANVLTF	TGCGCCAGCAGCGGAGGGGCAGGGAAAGGGGCCAACGTCCTGACTTTC
TRBJ1-5	.	few	TRBV12-3/TRBV12-4	CASSLETNSNQPQHF	TGTGCCAGCAGTTTGGAGACAAATAGCAATCAGCCCCAGCATTTT
TRBJ2-7	.	.	TRBV11-3	CASSRGPLEEQYF	TGTGCCAGCAGCCGGGGACCGTTAGAGGAGCAGTACTTC
TRBJ2-3	.	.	TRBV2	CASSLSYADTQYF	TGTGCCAGCAGTCTATCGTATGCAGATACGCAGTATTTT
TRBJ2-7	.	.	TRBV7-2	CATAANRASYEQYF	TGTGCCACCGCGGCTAACAGGGCGTCCTACGAGCAGTACTTC
TRBJ2-5	.	many	TRBV10-3	CAISESLALQETQYF	TGTGCCATCAGTGAGTCTCTGGCCCTGCAAGAGACCCAGTACTTC
TRBJ1-5	TRBD1	.	TRBV5-5	CASSLTRTGTGGNQPQHF	TGTGCCAGCAGCTTAACGCGTACCGGGACAGGGGGCAATCAGCCCCAGCATTTT
TRBJ2-7	.	once	TRBV4-3	CASSQDLSPRRSEQYF	TGCGCCAGCAGCCAAGATCTAAGCCCTCGGCGTTCCGAGCAGTACTTC
TRBJ2-1	TRBD1	.	TRBV6-1	CASSPADRAYSYNEQFF	TGTGCCAGCAGCCCAGCAGACAGGGCTTACTCCTACAATGAGCAGTTCTTC
TRBJ2-1	TRBD2	.	TRBV20-1	CSANVLVGLAGLSYNEQFF	TGCAGTGCTAACGTTCTGGTAGGACTAGCGGGCCTTTCCTACAATGAGCAGTTCTTC
TRBJ2-5	TRBD1	few	TRBV11-2	CAIRTGLETQYF	TGTGCCATCCGGACAGGGTTGGAGACCCAGTACTTC
TRBJ2-1	.	.	TRBV5-1	CASSPTNPLYNEQFF	TGCGCCAGCAGCCCGACTAACCCCTTATACAATGAGCAGTTCTTC
TRBJ2-3	.	few	TRBV9	CASSVAAGGHANTDTQYF	TGTGCCAGCAGCGTAGCCGCCGGGGGCCACGCTAATACAGATACGCAGTATTTT
TRBJ2-7	.	few	TRBV11-3	CASSLFQGQEQYF	TGTGCCAGCAGCTTATTTCAGGGTCAAGAGCAGTACTTC
TRBJ2-1	TRBD2	.	TRBV28	CASSAMGGPREQFF	TGTGCCAGCAGTGCTATGGGAGGGCCGCGTGAGCAGTTCTTC
TRBJ2-5	TRBD1	.	TRBV27	CASSLSGQGARKTQYF	TGTGCCAGCAGTTTATCGGGACAGGGGGCTCGAAAGACCCAGTACTTC
TRBJ2-2	.	.	TRBV11-2	CASRFLTTTLTGELFF	TGTGCCAGCAGGTTCTTAACCACGACTTTGACCGGGGAGCTGTTTTTT
TRBJ2-3	.	once	TRBV3-1	CASSVRQGRVDTQYF	TGTGCCAGCAGCGTACGGCAGGGGCGCGTAGATACGCAGTATTTT
TRBJ2-1	TRBD1	once	TRBV19	CASSTTFRGLNEQFF	TGTGCCAGTAGTACCACCTTCAGGGGGCTAAATGAGCAGTTCTTC
TRBJ2-5	.	.	TRBV30	CAWRAIGQETQYF	TGTGCCTGGAGGGCCATAGGACAAGAGACCCAGTACTTC
TRBJ1-2	.	.	TRBV2	CASSLDSIDYGYTF	TGTGCCAGCAGTCTGGACTCGATTGATTATGGCTACACCTTC
TRBJ2-7	.	.	TRBV28	CASSLSGPLRYEQYF	TGTGCCAGCAGTTTATCGGGGCCCTTAAGATACGAGCAGTACTTC
TRBJ2-3	TRBD2	.	TRBV20-1	CSASRTSNPDTQYF	TGCAGTGCTAGTAGGACTAGCAATCCAGATACGCAGTATTTT
TRBJ2-5	TRBD2	.	TRBV7-7	CASSPDAGGQETQYF	TGTGCTAGCAGCCCAGACGCGGGAGGGCAAGAGACCCAGTACTTC
TRBJ2-7	TRBD1	.	TRBV5-5	CASSQEQGNYEQYF	TGTGCCAGCAGCCAGGAACAGGGGAATTACGAGCAGTACTTC
TRBJ2-2	.	.	TRBV3-1	CASSQAVGPTGELFF	TGTGCCAGCAGCCAAGCCGTCGGCCCCACCGGGGAGCTGTTTTTT
TRBJ2-5	TRBD1	few	TRBV6-5	CATRQTGGMETQYF	TGTGCCACCCGCCAGACAGGGGGCATGGAGACCCAGTACTTC
TRBJ2-5	.	.	TRBV11-2	CASSFSRATETQYF	TGTGCCAGCAGCTTCTCGAGGGCGACGGAGACCCAGTACTTC
TRBJ2-7	.	few	TRBV2	CASSDTGYEQYF	TGTGCCAGCAGTGATACAGGGTACGAGCAGTACTTC
TRBJ2-7	TRBD2	many	TRBV13	CASSHRIAGGEQYF	TGTGCCAGCAGCCATCGGATAGCGGGAGGCGAGCAGTACTTC
TRBJ2-1	TRBD2	.	TRBV4-1	CASSQDLDSGSIGYNEQFF	TGCGCCAGCAGCCAAGATCTGGATAGCGGGAGTATCGGATACAATGAGCAGTTCTTC
TRBJ1-4	TRBD1	few	TRBV20-1	CSARPGTGPREKLFF	TGCAGTGCTAGACCGGGGACAGGACCTAGAGAAAAACTGTTTTTT
TRBJ1-1	TRBD1	few	TRBV10-3	CAISWTGNTEAFF	TGTGCCATCAGTTGGACAGGGAACACTGAAGCTTTCTTT
TRBJ2-5	TRBD2	.	TRBV20-1	CSAVTSGRDETQYF	TGCAGTGCAGTGACTAGCGGGAGGGATGAGACCCAGTACTTC
TRBJ2-6	.	.	TRBV6-6	CASSPPEAGANVLTF	TGTGCCAGCAGCCCGCCGGAGGCTGGGGCCAACGTCCTGACTTTC
TRBJ2-1	TRBD2	.	TRBV7-9	CASSLREGINEQFF	TGTGCCAGCAGCCTCAGGGAGGGAATCAATGAGCAGTTCTTC
TRBJ2-4	.	.	TRBV3-1	CASSQGGAKNIQYF	TGTGCCAGCAGCCAGGGGGGAGCCAAAAACATTCAGTACTTC
TRBJ2-7	TRBD1	few	TRBV7-9	CASSSRDRGAGEQYF	TGTGCCAGCAGCTCCCGGGACAGGGGTGCAGGCGAGCAGTACTTC
TRBJ1-5	.	.	TRBV15	CATGLQGYQPQHF	TGTGCCACAGGACTACAGGGCTATCAGCCCCAGCATTTT
TRBJ2-1	TRBD2	.	TRBV20-1	CSARRGGDFYNEQFF	TGCAGTGCCCGACGGGGAGGGGACTTTTACAATGAGCAGTTCTTC
TRBJ1-1	.	.	TRBV12-3/TRBV12-4	CASSKQDFTEAFF	TGTGCCAGCAGTAAACAGGATTTCACTGAAGCTTTCTTT
TRBJ2-3	TRBD2	few	TRBV27	CASSLRAVTSVFADTQYF	TGTGCCAGCAGTTTACGGGCGGTGACTAGCGTTTTTGCAGATACGCAGTATTTT
TRBJ1-5	.	.	TRBV7-2	CASGQPSKPQHF	TGTGCCAGCGGACAGCCATCGAAGCCCCAGCATTTT
TRBJ2-5	.	few	TRBV7-9	CASSLGFGVQETQYF	TGTGCCAGCAGCTTAGGGTTCGGGGTCCAAGAGACCCAGTACTTC
TRBJ2-4	.	.	TRBV29-1	CSVDGGLGNIQYF	TGCAGCGTTGACGGGGGACTCGGAAACATTCAGTACTTC
TRBJ2-1	.	many	TRBV7-9	CASSLSGNEQFF	TGTGCCAGCAGCTTATCGGGGAATGAGCAGTTCTTC
TRBJ1-6	.	many	TRBV27	CASRTADSPLHF	TGTGCCAGCAGGACCGCGGATTCACCCCTCCACTTT
TRBJ1-5	.	once	TRBV7-8	CASSEPGGPQHF	TGTGCCAGCAGCGAGCCGGGGGGGCCCCAGCATTTT
TRBJ2-7	.	few	TRBV20-1	CSAARAYEQYF	TGCAGTGCAGCCAGGGCCTACGAGCAGTACTTC
TRBJ2-5	.	.	TRBV2	CASRRERETQYF	TGTGCCAGCAGGAGGGAACGGGAGACCCAGTACTTC
TRBJ2-7	.	few	TRBV5-1	CASSLRSSYEQYF	TGCGCCAGCAGCTTGAGGTCTTCCTACGAGCAGTACTTC